Listed below are T cell receptor beta chains from one sample, sequenced in a study of blood T cell repertoires in COVID-19. Clones were sequenced by immunoSEQ multiplex PCR, and TCRdb holds only the in-frame ones, with some missing. Of fewer than 250,000 clones detected, approximately 84% appear once; the ten largest clones hold 2.5% to 3.5%. Sequenced: PBMCs or T cells enriched from blood (not recorded which). These receptor sequences come from a woman aged 30 to 39 who had recovered from COVID-19. Both conserved end residues are part of each CDR3. The D gene is left open where the match is weak. Size is stated for part of the rows, as once, few or many counts, or as a class when the clone is expanded.

CDR3nt | CDR3aa | j_gene | len | abundance | d_gene | v_gene
TGTGCCTCCAAGGGACAGGGGGATGGAAACACCATATATTTT | CASKGQGDGNTIYF | TRBJ1-3 | 14 | NA | TRBD1 | TRBV10-3
TGCAGTGCTAGTGCCAGGGGGAACTATGGCTACACCTTC | CSASARGNYGYTF | TRBJ1-2 | 13 | NA | TRBD1 | TRBV20-1
TGTGCCAGCAGCTTGGAGTCCCTTTCCAGCATTCAGTACTTC | CASSLESLSSIQYF | TRBJ2-4 | 14 | NA | NA | TRBV11-2
TGTGCCAGTAGAACTGAAGTCGGACAGGGTAGATCTGGCTACACCTTC | CASRTEVGQGRSGYTF | TRBJ1-2 | 16 | NA | TRBD1 | TRBV19
TGTGCCAGCAGCCAAGTGGGGACTTTGGAGACAGATACGCAGTATTTT | CASSQVGTLETDTQYF | TRBJ2-3 | 16 | NA | NA | TRBV3-1/TRBV3-2
TGTGCCAGTAGTATTGGGGTAACAGGTTTCGCGAACACCGGGGAGCTGTTTTTT | CASSIGVTGFANTGELFF | TRBJ2-2 | 18 | NA | NA | TRBV19
TGTGCCACCGGAGACAGAGACTACGAGCAGTACTTC | CATGDRDYEQYF | TRBJ2-7 | 12 | NA | NA | TRBV19
TGCGCCAGCAGCCCGAGCGGGGTGAGCTCTGGGGCCAACGTCCTGACTTTC | CASSPSGVSSGANVLTF | TRBJ2-6 | 17 | NA | TRBD2 | TRBV5-1
TGTGCCAGTACCCGGGACAGGGGTTCGTTCAATGAGCAGTTCTTC | CASTRDRGSFNEQFF | TRBJ2-1 | 15 | NA | TRBD1 | TRBV19
TGCAGCGTTGGGGTCACAGCACCGGGACTAGCGTTCGAGCAGTACTTC | CSVGVTAPGLAFEQYF | TRBJ2-7 | 16 | NA | TRBD2 | TRBV29-1
TGTGCCAGTAGTAGCCCAGGCGACTATGGCTACACCTTC | CASSSPGDYGYTF | TRBJ1-2 | 13 | few | NA | TRBV19
TGTGCCAGCAGCTTGTTTTCGGGAGGAGTCACAGATACGCAGTATTTT | CASSLFSGGVTDTQYF | TRBJ2-3 | 16 | NA | TRBD2 | TRBV7-2
TGTGCCAGCAGCTTAGGGGTCAGCGGGAGTGGGTACGAGCAGTACTTC | CASSLGVSGSGYEQYF | TRBJ2-7 | 16 | NA | TRBD2 | TRBV7-2
TGTGCCAGCAGTCCCTCCGGGACTGTCACAGATACGCAGTATTTT | CASSPSGTVTDTQYF | TRBJ2-3 | 15 | NA | NA | TRBV28